This record concerns one TCR beta chain sequence. What it recognizes is unknown. The source of the sample is a study of shared clonotypes between healthy human individuals. Study findings and constraints: The study generally estimated greater richness for naive than memory subsets. Sample collection involved blood only; tissue repertoires are likely different.

At a deep level, the assay was run. DNA at approximately 200 ng, around 30,000 T cell genomes, went into sorted-subset replicate PCRs. Sequenced by immunoSEQ multiplex PCR; TCRdb stores in-frame clones only, minus some. The sample includes 1.5 million to 2.5 million clones, about 95% of them seen just once. CD45RO-negative CD8 cells positively selected for CCR7 made up the naive population, which excluded terminally differentiated effector memory CD45RA+ cells. This TCR came from a man aged 18 to 29 in good health. Sequenced material: naive CD8+ T cells sorted from blood.

The CDR3 spells CASSIWGVGNNEQFF. In DNA form, the CDR3 reads TGTGCCAGTAGTATATGGGGGGTAGGAAACAATGAGCAGTTCTTC. The chain links TRBV19 to TRBJ2-1; D is perhaps TRBD2 (6 bases). The CDR3 extends over 15 amino acids. Germline V lookup: CDR1 LNHDA, CDR2 SQIVND (reference sequence). V was pared by 2 bases and J by 5 bases, with 13 bases between.